Listed here are 20 T cell receptor beta chains from one sample, sequenced in a study of Tregs in tolerant kidney transplant recipients. This table comes from immunoSEQ multiplex PCR, and its TCRdb copy is limited to in-frame clones, with some not included. In total, the table holds about 30,000 clones. This material consisted of CD8+ T cells from blood, taken before the transplant. The receptor set was obtained from a human donor who received a combined kidney and bone marrow transplant.

With respect to this clone: The read terminates 3 residues before the CDR3 end, so the remaining end is supplied by the germline J gene. V gene TRBV5-1 combines with J gene TRBJ2-7; TRBD2 might be the D (7 bases). Germline-derived CDR1 and CDR2 are SGHRS and YFSETQ. CDR3 length: 15 amino acids. Trimming took 1 base from V and 2 from J, leaving 13 bases between them. The CDR3 DNA, read in part, is TGCGCCAGCAGCTTGCGTGCGGGGGCAACCTACGAG. Translation gives CASSLRAGATYE. The whole CDR3 protein is CASSLRAGATYEQYF.

On this clone: From the germline J gene comes the end of the CDR3, since the read stops 3 residues before it. V gene TRBV19 combines with J gene TRBJ1-1; perhaps TRBD1 as D (6 bases). Looked up from germline, CDR1 is LNHDA and CDR2 is SQIVND (reference sequence). The germline V and J ends were trimmed by 5 bases and 0 bases, with 10 bases remaining between them. The CDR3 extends over 14 amino acids. CDR3 DNA, as far as it was read: TGTGCCAGTAGTTGGGCAGGGGTGAACACTGAA. This sequence encodes CASSWAGVNTE. The full CDR3 sequence reads CASSWAGVNTEAFF.

Regarding this clone: The junction and the germline gene differ at one end; a read error may be behind it. The missing CDR3 end, 3 residues past where the read stops, is filled in from the germline J gene. The J gene is TRBJ2-1, the V gene TRBV7-7; D might be TRBD1 (5 bases). In germline, CDR1 is SSHAT, CDR2 FNYEAQ (reference sequence). The CDR3 has 17 residues. Here the CDR3 reads CASSLVGPWAEENEQFF. CDR3 DNA, as far as it was read: TGTGCTAGCAGCTTAGTGGGGCCGTGGGCTGAGGAGAATGAG.

The CDR3 is CASSLTRDTDTQYF. CDR3 DNA (partial): TGTGCCAGCAGCCTCACTAGGGACACAGATACG. This chain connects TRBV7-2 to TRBJ2-3, with D possibly matching TRBD2 (5 bases). The CDR3 end lies 3 residues beyond the end of the read and is filled in from the germline J gene. Trimming left V 5 bases short and J 2 bases short, with 11 bases between. The CDR3 contains 14 residues. Germline V gene data show CDR1 as SGHTA and CDR2 as FQGNSA. The full variable domain, rest sourced from reference TRBV7-2 and TRBJ2-3, is GAGVSQSPSNKVTEKGKDVELRCDPISGHTALYWYRQSLGQGLEFLIYFQGNSAPDKSGLPSDRFSAERTGGSVSTLTIQRTQQEDSAVYLCASSLTRDTDTQYFGPGTRLTVL.

For this clone: The read terminates 3 residues before the CDR3 end, so the remaining end is supplied by the germline J gene. The rearrangement uses TRBV2 and TRBJ2-7, with 7 bases fitting TRBD1. Unmatched junction bases numbered 4, after V lost 11 bases and J lost 3 bases. Germline V gene lookup returns CDR1 SNHLY and CDR2 FYNNEI. The CDR3 has 11 amino acids. The CDR3 protein is CAVGQDYEQYF. The part of the CDR3 DNA that was read is TGTGCCGTAGGACAGGACTACGAG.

With respect to this clone: The read stops 3 residues short of the end of the CDR3; the missing end is completed from the germline J gene. The V gene is TRBV5-1, the J gene TRBJ2-7; 9 bases line up with TRBD1. CDR1 and CDR2 from the germline V gene are SGHRS and YFSETQ. The J segment lost 5 bases and the V segment lost 0 bases, leaving 12 bases of the junction unmatched. CDR3 length equals 17 residues. The CDR3 sequence is CASSLGQGGLSYNEQYF. Partial CDR3 DNA: TGCGCCAGCAGCTTGGGACAGGGGGGATTGTCCTATAACGAG.

A note on this clone: The read halts 3 residues ahead of the CDR3 end, with the missing end drawn from the germline J gene. The chain uses TRBV19 and TRBJ2-1; 13 positions match TRBD2. Trimming removed 5 bases from V and 8 bases from J; junction bases left unmatched: 9. The CDR3 totals 16 residues. From germline, CDR1 is LNHDA and CDR2 SQIVND (reference sequence). Here the CDR3 reads CASSVLAGGPTDEQFF. The CDR3 bases that were read are TGTGCCAGTAGTGTACTAGCGGGAGGGCCTACGGATGAG.

About this clone itself: The CDR3 end is not reached by the read, which stops 3 residues before it; the germline J gene fills it in. The V gene is TRBV2, the J gene TRBJ2-1; 7 nucleotides line up with TRBD2. Looked up from germline, CDR1 is SNHLY and CDR2 is FYNNEI. The CDR3 is 12 residues long. With V trimmed by 6 bases and J by 7 bases, 3 bases remained unmatched. CDR3 DNA, as far as it was read: TGTGCCAGCAGAGGGACTACAAATGAG. Protein sequence: CASRGTTNE. The whole CDR3 sequence reads CASRGTTNEQFF. The whole variable domain, remainder taken from reference TRBV2 and TRBJ2-1, is EPEVTQTPSHQVTQMGQEVILRCVPISNHLYFYWYRQILGQKVEFLVSFYNNEISEKSEIFDDQFSVERPDGSNFTLKIRSTKLEDSAMYFCASRGTTNEQFFGPGTRLTVL.

A word on this clone: Read coverage stops 3 residues before the CDR3 terminus; the germline J gene supplies the remainder. The rearrangement links TRBV20-1 to TRBJ2-7; the match to TRBD2 covers 7 bases. The V and J ends lost 0 bases and 3 bases, in that order; junction bases with no gene match: 11. Germline V lookup: CDR1 DFQATT, CDR2 SNEGSKA (reference sequence). The CDR3 is made up of 16 amino acids. CDR3 region: CSARDRRASGVYEQYF. Incomplete CDR3 DNA: TGCAGTGCTAGAGATCGTCGCGCTAGCGGAGTCTACGAG.

CDR3 region: CASTPTSHPYEQYF. CDR3 DNA (partial): TGTGCCAGCACCCCGACTAGTCACCCCTACGAG. The chain combines TRBV19 with TRBJ2-7; tentative D call: TRBD2 (6 bases). The read terminates 3 residues ahead of where the CDR3 ends, so the germline J gene completes it. Germline loops: CDR1 LNHDA, CDR2 SQIVND (reference sequence). The germline V and J ends were trimmed by 9 bases and 2 bases, with 17 bases remaining between them. The CDR3 length is 14 residues.

The CDR3 sequence is CASTLSWDSLNQPQHF. Incomplete CDR3 DNA: TGTGCCAGTACCCTATCCTGGGACAGTCTCAATCAGCCC. The chain is built from TRBV19 and TRBJ1-5; 7 bases are shared with TRBD1. The read halts 3 residues ahead of the CDR3 end, with the missing end drawn from the germline J gene. The CDR3 extends over 16 amino acids. Looked up from germline, CDR1 is LNHDA and CDR2 is SQIVND (reference sequence). Trimming at V came to 7 bases and at J to 3 bases, leaving 12 bases not matched to a gene. The whole variable domain, remainder taken from reference TRBV19 and TRBJ1-5, is DGGITQSPKYLFRKEGQNVTLSCEQNLNHDAMYWYRQDPGQGLRLIYYSQIVNDFQKGDIAEGYSVSREKKESFPLTVTSAQKNPTAFYLCASTLSWDSLNQPQHFGDGTRLSIL.

To note about this clone: The observed sequence ends 3 residues before the CDR3 terminus, with the missing tail filled in from the germline J gene. V usage is TRBV5-1 and J usage is TRBJ2-3; TRBD2 matches at 9 bases. After removal of 2 bases from V and 6 bases from J, the junction contained 7 bases not matched to a gene. Germline V CDR1 and CDR2: SGHRS, YFSETQ. There are 15 residues in the CDR3. The part of the CDR3 DNA that was read is TGCGCCAGCAGCTTCCCGCTTGGGACTAGCGATACG. Residues: CASSFPLGTSDT. The full CDR3 protein is CASSFPLGTSDTQYF.

As concerns this clone: The sequenced fragment ends 3 residues before the CDR3 boundary, so the rest is inferred from the germline J gene. V usage is TRBV18 and J usage is TRBJ2-7; tentatively, D is TRBD1 (6 bases). CDR1 is KGHSH, CDR2 LQKENI, per germline. CDR3 size: 16 residues. The germline V and J ends were trimmed by 0 bases and 3 bases, with 15 bases remaining between them. This CDR3 is CASSPPLQGKIYEQYF. CDR3 bases read: TGTGCCAGCTCACCACCTCTACAGGGAAAGATCTACGAG. Full variable domain (missing parts from reference TRBV18 and TRBJ2-7): NAGVMQNPRHLVRRRGQEARLRCSPMKGHSHVYWYRQLPEEGLKFMVYLQKENIIDESGMPKERFSAEFPKEGPSILRIQQVVRGDSAAYFCASSPPLQGKIYEQYFGPGTRLTVT.

Notes on this clone: The read falls 3 residues short of the CDR3 end, and the missing part is taken from the germline J gene. V gene TRBV19 combines with J gene TRBJ2-7; D unresolved. The germline gives CDR1 LNHDA, CDR2 SQIVND (reference sequence). The length of the CDR3 is 14 residues. V was cut by 1 base and J by 2 bases, with 9 bases left in between. Incomplete CDR3 DNA: TGTGCCAGTAGTATAGGGGCACTGACCTACGAG. Encoded protein: CASSIGALTYE. The entire CDR3 is CASSIGALTYEQYF. The full variable domain, rest sourced from reference TRBV19 and TRBJ2-7, is DGGITQSPKYLFRKEGQNVTLSCEQNLNHDAMYWYRQDPGQGLRLIYYSQIVNDFQKGDIAEGYSVSREKKESFPLTVTSAQKNPTAFYLCASSIGALTYEQYFGPGTRLTVT.

Comment on this clone: Read sequence stops 3 residues before the CDR3 end, and the germline J gene provides the missing end. J is TRBJ1-1 and V is TRBV30; perhaps TRBD1 as D (5 bases). The V gene lost 4 bases and the J gene lost 5 bases, with 14 bases spanning the gap. The germline V gene encodes CDR1 GTSNPN and CDR2 SVGIG (reference sequence). The CDR3 is made up of 13 amino acids. The covered CDR3 bases are TGTGCCTGGACTAGAGGGCAGGGAACTGAA. Encoded protein: CAWTRGQGTE. The whole CDR3 is CAWTRGQGTEAFF. The full variable domain, its missing parts supplied by reference TRBV30 and TRBJ1-1, is SQTIHQWPATLVQPVGSPLSLECTVEGTSNPNLYWYRQAAGRGLQLLFYSVGIGQISSEVPQNLSASRPQDRQFILSSKKLLLSDSGFYLCAWTRGQGTEAFFGQGTRLTVV.

With regard to this clone: The sequence runs out 3 residues before the end of the CDR3; the remainder is reconstructed from the germline J gene. The chain links TRBV29-1 to TRBJ1-2; 12 positions match TRBD1. Germline V gene sequence: CDR1 SQVTM, CDR2 ANQGSEA. This CDR3 contains 15 residues. The sequenced part of the CDR3 DNA is TGCAGCGTTGAAGATCGGGACAGGGGGCGTCTAGGC. This sequence encodes CSVEDRDRGRLG. The full CDR3 reads CSVEDRDRGRLGYTF.

Worth noting for this clone: The read gets to within 3 residues of the CDR3 end, and the germline J gene fills in the rest. The chain carries TRBV19 and TRBJ1-3; 8 bases agree with TRBD1. The V segment lost 10 bases and the J segment 0 bases; nucleotides outside the gene matches: 17. The length of the CDR3 is 18 residues. Germline lookup yields CDR1 LNHDA and CDR2 SQIVND (reference sequence). CDR3 protein: CATFSPRQGMSSGNTIYF. The DNA read from the CDR3 is TGTGCCACCTTCTCCCCTCGACAGGGGATGAGCTCTGGAAACACC.

Remarks on this clone: From the germline J gene comes the end of the CDR3, since the read stops 3 residues before it. V is TRBV13 and J is TRBJ1-6; 7 bases are a match to TRBD1. J gave up 7 bases and V 6 bases, and 9 bases lay outside the gene matches. CDR1 is PRHDT, CDR2 FYEKMQ, per germline (reference sequence). The CDR3 is made up of 15 amino acids. CDR3 bases read: TGTGCCAGCAGGCGCAGACAGGGACTCAATTCACCC. Protein product: CASRRRQGLNSP. The whole CDR3 reads CASRRRQGLNSPLHF.

Details on this clone: The CDR3 end is not reached by the read, which stops 3 residues before it; the germline J gene fills it in. The chain is built from TRBV20-1 and TRBJ2-1; 9 nucleotides align to TRBD1. The V gene's germline CDR1 is DFQATT and CDR2 SNEGSKA (reference sequence). The CDR3 runs to 16 residues. With 0 bases clipped from V and 7 bases from J, the junction kept 10 bases outside the gene matches. The part of the CDR3 DNA that was read is TGCAGTGCTAGAGACGAAGGACAGGGGAGGGGGAATGAG. Translating gives CSARDEGQGRGNE. The CDR3 reads in full as CSARDEGQGRGNEQFF.

In regard to this clone: The read halts 3 residues ahead of the CDR3 end, with the missing end drawn from the germline J gene. This chain connects TRBV2 to TRBJ2-7; tentative D call: TRBD1 (5 bases). V shed 3 bases and J shed 1 base, with 13 bases lying between them. This CDR3 comprises 15 residues. Looked up from germline, CDR1 is SNHLY and CDR2 is FYNNEI. CDR3 DNA (partial): TGTGCCAGCAGTGATGAGTCAGGGTGGTCCTACGAG. It translates to CASSDESGWSYE. The CDR3, in full, reads CASSDESGWSYEQYF. Full variable domain (missing parts from reference TRBV2 and TRBJ2-7): EPEVTQTPSHQVTQMGQEVILRCVPISNHLYFYWYRQILGQKVEFLVSFYNNEISEKSEIFDDQFSVERPDGSNFTLKIRSTKLEDSAMYFCASSDESGWSYEQYFGPGTRLTVT.